What follows describes a single T cell receptor (beta chain). The data are from a study of metastatic and nonmetastatic thyroid tumors. Background on the study: Peripheral blood and tumor or nodule samples from malignant and benign thyroid patients were compared.

TCRdb re-processed the PCR reads through MiXCR. Of about 5,000 clones in the sample, approximately 30% were seen once. All patients were treatment-naive before thyroid surgery. With 5 bases clipped from V and 1 base from J, the junction kept 3 bases outside the gene matches. The germline CDR1 and CDR2 sequences are SGHTA and FQGNSA. CDR3 length equals 15 residues. Sequences were obtained from adjacent normal tissue. The sequence was collected from a female donor with papillary thyroid cancer or a benign thyroid nodule (not recorded which). Some clones in this sample may be carry-over from other donors' samples. J is TRBJ2-7 and V is TRBV7-2; 12 bases line up with TRBD2. CDR3 amino acids: CASSPTSGSSYEQYF. CDR3 coding DNA: TGTGCCAGCAGCCCGACTAGCGGGAGTTCCTACGAGCAGTACTTC.